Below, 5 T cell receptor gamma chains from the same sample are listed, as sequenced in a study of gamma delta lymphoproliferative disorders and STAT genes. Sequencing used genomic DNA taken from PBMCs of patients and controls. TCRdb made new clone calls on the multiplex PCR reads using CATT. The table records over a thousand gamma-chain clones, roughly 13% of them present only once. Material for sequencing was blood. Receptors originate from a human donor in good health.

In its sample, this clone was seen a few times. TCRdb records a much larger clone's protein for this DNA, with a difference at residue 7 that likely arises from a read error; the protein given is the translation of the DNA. The CDR3 coding sequence is TGTGCTGCGTGGGATTATTGTAAGAAACTCTTT. Its protein is CAAWDYCKKLF. The chain employs TRGV10 and TRGJ1 or TRGJ2. Because TCRdb records no J gene, it was assigned here through a match of the DNA to germline. TRGV10 is noted as an ORF with a role that remains uncertain. The CDR3 extends over 11 amino acids.

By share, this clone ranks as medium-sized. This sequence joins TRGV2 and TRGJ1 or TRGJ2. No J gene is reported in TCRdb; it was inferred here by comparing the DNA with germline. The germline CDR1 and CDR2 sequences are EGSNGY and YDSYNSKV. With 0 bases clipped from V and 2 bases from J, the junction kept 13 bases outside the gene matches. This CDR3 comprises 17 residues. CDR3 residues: CATWDGLLCPDYYKKLF. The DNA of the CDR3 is TGTGCCACCTGGGACGGGCTCCTCTGTCCAGATTATTATAAGAAACTCTTT.

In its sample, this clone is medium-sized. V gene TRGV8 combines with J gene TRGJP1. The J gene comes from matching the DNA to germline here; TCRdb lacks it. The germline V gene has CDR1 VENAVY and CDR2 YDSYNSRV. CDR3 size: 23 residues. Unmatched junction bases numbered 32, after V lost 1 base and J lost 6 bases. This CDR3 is CATWDRRRGSGRSRAVAGWFKIF. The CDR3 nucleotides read TGTGCCACCTGGGATAGACGGAGGGGGTCTGGAAGGTCGAGGGCGGTTGCTGGTTGGTTCAAGATATTT.

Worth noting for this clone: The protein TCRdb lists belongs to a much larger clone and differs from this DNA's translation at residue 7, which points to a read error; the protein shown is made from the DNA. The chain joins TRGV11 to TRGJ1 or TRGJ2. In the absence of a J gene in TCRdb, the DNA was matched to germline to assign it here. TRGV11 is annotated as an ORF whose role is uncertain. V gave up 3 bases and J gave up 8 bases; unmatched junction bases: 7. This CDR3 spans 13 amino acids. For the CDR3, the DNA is TGTGCCTGCTGGATTAGGTACGTGGATAAGAAACTCTTT. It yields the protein CACWIRYVDKKLF.

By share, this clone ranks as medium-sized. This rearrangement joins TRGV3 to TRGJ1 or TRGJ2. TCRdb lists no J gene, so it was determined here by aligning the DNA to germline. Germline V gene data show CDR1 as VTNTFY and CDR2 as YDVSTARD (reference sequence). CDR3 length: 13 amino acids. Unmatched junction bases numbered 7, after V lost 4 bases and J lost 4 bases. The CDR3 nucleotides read TGTGCCACCTGGGATCCGGGATATTATAAGAAACTCTTT. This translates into CATWDPGYYKKLF.